The clone carrying this T cell receptor (beta chain) was seen more than once but under ten times. Its target is not known. Germline-derived CDR1 and CDR2 are SQVTM and ANQGSEA. Germline trimming cut 5 bases from V and 2 bases from J; bases unmatched to any gene: 9. CDR3 size: 15 residues. The data were taken from a study of T-cell reconstitution after alpha-beta-depleted transplantation in children. Unique molecular identifiers tagged the TCRbeta library. TCRdb re-analysed the PCR reads in MiXCR, keeping a single row per CDR3 protein. This sample carries hundreds of thousands of distinct CDR3 sequences, under 15% of them seen once, and the ten largest clones take about 2.2%. Findings and limits, study-wide: Reportedly, roughly two months post-transplant, alpha-beta T cells arose from several hundred expanded graft clones. When one year had passed after transplant, most T-cell counts and diversity came from newly produced T cells. The study traced high day-60 TCRbeta diversity in some patients to surviving recipient T cells and thymic progenitors.

The genes are TRBV29-1 and TRBJ2-3; 8 bases line up with TRBD2. The TCR sequence derives from a male patient between 5 and 17 years old who had a stem cell transplant for acute myeloid leukemia, so the T cells may come from the graft donor. The material was PBMCs, mostly from graft donor cells, obtained 360 days after TCRalphabeta/CD19-depleted stem cell transplant. The CDR3 bases are TGCAGCGTTATCAAGGTAGCGGGATCCACAGATACGCAGTATTTT. Residues: CSVIKVAGSTDTQYF.